This passage covers 19 T cell receptor beta chains from one sample sequenced in a study of T-cell memory formation after mild COVID-19. TCRdb re-derived calls from the 5' RACE reads in MiXCR, one entry per CDR3 protein. The sample contains about 410,000 distinct CDR3 sequences, about a quarter of which appear only once. Material for sequencing was PBMCs or a T cell subset sorted from them (not recorded which). These receptor sequences come from an adult woman who had mild COVID-19 (a few samples of this study predate the infection). Cell type and time point are not known.

The chain recombines TRBV10-3 with TRBJ1-4, with D perhaps TRBD1 (6 bases). CDR3 size: 14 residues. Trimming cost V 5 bases and J 6 bases, with 13 bases left between them. The germline V gene has CDR1 ENHRY and CDR2 SYGVKD. CDR3 DNA sequence: TGTGCCATCAGTACCCCAGGGGAGGATGAAAAACTGTTTTTT. Translated, it gives CAISTPGEDEKLFF.

The rearrangement links TRBV20-1 to TRBJ1-2, with D hard to call. V lost 0 bases and J 6 bases, leaving 17 bases between the germline ends. Germline V gene data show CDR1 as DFQATT and CDR2 as SNEGSKA (reference sequence). The CDR3 runs to 15 residues. The CDR3 sequence is CSAREEPFSGHGYTF. The DNA for the CDR3 is TGCAGTGCTAGAGAGGAACCATTCTCGGGCCATGGCTACACCTTC.

The chain uses TRBV12-3 or TRBV12-4 and TRBJ2-2; the match to TRBD1 covers 12 bases. V trimming: 2 bases; J trimming: 5 bases; junction bases outside the gene matches: 6. This CDR3 comprises 17 residues. In nucleotides, the CDR3 is TGTGCCAGCAGTTTAAGATGGGGACAGGGGGCGACCGGGGAGCTGTTTTTT. Protein product: CASSLRWGQGATGELFF.

The chain combines TRBV6-1 with TRBJ2-1; a weak D match, TRBD1 (5 bases). The CDR3 is 18 residues long. V lost 5 bases and J 8 bases, leaving 28 bases between the germline ends. Germline loops: CDR1 MNHNS, CDR2 SASEGT. CDR3 amino acids: CASSTSILAQGIVDEQFF. The CDR3 DNA sequence: TGTGCCAGCAGTACGAGTATTTTGGCGCAGGGAATTGTGGATGAGCAGTTCTTC.

The genes are TRBV29-1 and TRBJ1-2, with a weak D call TRBD1 (5 bases). The CDR3 length is 14 residues. The germline V and J ends were trimmed by 4 bases and 3 bases, with 15 bases remaining between them. The germline V gene has CDR1 SQVTM and CDR2 ANQGSEA. CDR3 in amino acids: CSVVVREWDYGYTF. The CDR3 DNA reads TGCAGCGTTGTTGTCAGGGAATGGGACTATGGCTACACCTTC. Together with reference TRBV29-1 and TRBJ1-2, the CDR3 gives the full variable domain: SAVISQKPSRDICQRGTSLTIQCQVDSQVTMMFWYRQQPGQSLTLIATANQGSEATYESGFVIDKFPISRPNLTFSTLTVSNMSPEDSSIYLCSVVVREWDYGYTFGSGTRLTVV.

The sample holds a few counts of this clonotype. The chain couples TRBV5-1 to TRBJ2-3, with D unclear. The CDR3 covers 15 residues. Germline-derived CDR1 and CDR2 are SGHRS and YFSETQ. V lost 0 bases and J 2 bases, leaving 10 bases between the germline ends. CDR3 nucleotide sequence: TGCGCCAGCAGCTTGGGTGAGGTTTCCACAGATACGCAGTATTTT. This sequence encodes CASSLGEVSTDTQYF.

This clonotype was observed a handful of times. This chain connects TRBV4-1 to TRBJ2-7, with D perhaps being TRBD1 or TRBD2 (6 bases each). The CDR3 loop spans 15 amino acids. V was cut by 3 bases and J by 0 bases, with 12 bases left in between. CDR1 is MGHRA, CDR2 YSYEKL, per germline. The CDR3 region is CASSHMGGISYEQYF. The CDR3 coding sequence is TGCGCCAGCAGCCATATGGGGGGCATCTCCTACGAGCAGTACTTC.

This clonotype was detected only a few times. The genes are TRBV10-3 and TRBJ1-1; 7 bases agree with TRBD1. Germline V CDR1 and CDR2: ENHRY, SYGVKD. CDR3 length: 13 residues. The junction had 2 bases not matched to a gene; V was cut back by 6 bases and J by 1 base. CDR3 bases: TGTGCCATCAGGGGGGACAGGAACACTGAAGCTTTCTTT. It translates to CAIRGDRNTEAFF.

Only a few counts were recorded for this clonotype. The chain carries TRBV6-6 and TRBJ2-3; TRBD2 matches 15 bases. V lost 5 bases and J lost 2; bases outside the gene matches: 8. This CDR3 has 18 residues. CDR1 MNHNY and CDR2 SVGAGI come from the germline V gene (reference sequence). CDR3 region: CASSPGLAGGRSTDTQYF. CDR3 DNA: TGTGCCAGCAGTCCGGGACTAGCGGGGGGCCGATCCACAGATACGCAGTATTTT.

The gene calls are TRBV5-1 and TRBJ1-2; D is ambiguous. Trimming removed 0 bases from V and 7 bases from J, with 10 bases in between. This CDR3 has 13 residues. CDR1 and CDR2 (germline): SGHRS, YFSETQ. The CDR3 is CASSLEGQRGYTF. In DNA, the CDR3 is TGCGCCAGCAGCTTGGAGGGTCAGCGTGGCTACACCTTC.

The sample holds a few counts of this clonotype. In DNA form, the CDR3 reads TGTGCCAGCTCACCGAGGGCGGACATTCAGTACTTC. It yields the protein CASSPRADIQYF. The chain couples TRBV18 to TRBJ2-4; maybe TRBD2 (5 bases). Germline CDR1 reads KGHSH; CDR2 reads LQKENI. With 3 bases removed from V and 8 bases from J, the gap between germline ends came to 8 bases. The CDR3 totals 12 residues.

The J gene is TRBJ1-2, the V gene TRBV7-8; D gene unclear. The CDR3 is made up of 12 amino acids. V was trimmed by 1 base and J by 6 bases, leaving 6 bases between them. Per the germline V gene, CDR1 is SGHVS and CDR2 is FQNEAQ. The CDR3 sequence is CASSLGLDGYTF. The CDR3 bases are TGTGCCAGCAGCTTAGGATTAGATGGCTACACCTTC.

This clonotype appeared a few times. The chain links TRBV4-2 to TRBJ2-5; D remains ambiguous. This CDR3 has 13 residues. Germline-derived CDR1 and CDR2 are LGHNA and YNFKEQ. The V end lost 4 bases, the J end lost 6 bases, and 12 bases lay between the germline ends. The CDR3 nucleotides are TGTGCCAGCAGCCCAGGCTCAGAAAAGACCCAGTACTTC. Amino acid sequence: CASSPGSEKTQYF.

The sample holds a few counts of this clonotype. This chain uses TRBV7-2 with TRBJ1-1; no clear D gene. V lost 4 bases, J lost 4 bases, and 10 bases lay in between. The germline V gene encodes CDR1 SGHTA and CDR2 FQGNSA. The CDR3 consists of 13 residues. Here the CDR3 reads CASSSSRGTEAFF. DNA of the CDR3: TGTGCCAGCAGCTCATCCCGAGGCACTGAAGCTTTCTTT. Full variable domain (remainder filled in from reference TRBV7-2 and TRBJ1-1): GAGVSQSPSNKVTEKGKDVELRCDPISGHTALYWYRQSLGQGLEFLIYFQGNSAPDKSGLPSDRFSAERTGGSVSTLTIQRTQQEDSAVYLCASSSSRGTEAFFGQGTRLTVV.

J is TRBJ2-3 and V is TRBV20-1; D ambiguous. V lost 5 bases, J lost 3 bases, and 6 bases lay in between. Germline V gene sequence: CDR1 DFQATT, CDR2 SNEGSKA (reference sequence). The CDR3 has 11 residues. The CDR3 sequence: CSAPRTDTQYF. The CDR3 nucleotides read TGCAGTGCTCCTCGAACAGATACGCAGTATTTT.

This clonotype has just a few counts. CDR3 in amino acids: CATSTRLVDEQFF. As DNA, the CDR3 is TGTGCCACCAGCACCAGACTAGTAGATGAGCAGTTCTTC. The chain employs TRBV15 and TRBJ2-1; perhaps TRBD2 as D (6 bases). Germline V gene lookup returns CDR1 LNHNV and CDR2 YYDKDF (reference sequence). Trimming left V 4 bases short and J 8 bases short, with 12 bases between. The CDR3 loop spans 13 amino acids.

The chain carries TRBV20-1 and TRBJ2-7; tentative D call: TRBD2 (5 bases). Germline V CDR1 and CDR2: DFQATT, SNEGSKA (reference sequence). This CDR3 spans 12 amino acids. Trimming took 3 bases from V and 2 from J, leaving 8 bases between them. CDR3 loop: CSASGLPYEQYF. The CDR3 DNA reads TGCAGTGCTAGTGGACTTCCCTACGAGCAGTACTTC.

This rearrangement joins TRBV2 to TRBJ2-3, with a tentative D call TRBD2 (5 bases). The germline CDR1 and CDR2 sequences are SNHLY and FYNNEI. The CDR3 consists of 13 residues. The germline V and J ends were trimmed by 1 base and 6 bases, with 8 bases remaining between them. CDR3 nucleotide sequence: TGTGCCAGCAGTGAAGTGACTACGGATACGCAGTATTTT. It is translated as CASSEVTTDTQYF.

V gene TRBV5-1 combines with J gene TRBJ2-7; no reliable D call. Germline CDR1 is SGHRS and CDR2 is YFSETQ. The CDR3 contains 20 residues. V was shortened by 0 bases and J by 3 bases, with 28 bases between the two germline ends. The CDR3 DNA reads TGCGCCAGCAGCTTGGGGGGATCGGCAGGCCCAATAGCACTACACTACGAGCAGTACTTC. The encoded protein is CASSLGGSAGPIALHYEQYF.